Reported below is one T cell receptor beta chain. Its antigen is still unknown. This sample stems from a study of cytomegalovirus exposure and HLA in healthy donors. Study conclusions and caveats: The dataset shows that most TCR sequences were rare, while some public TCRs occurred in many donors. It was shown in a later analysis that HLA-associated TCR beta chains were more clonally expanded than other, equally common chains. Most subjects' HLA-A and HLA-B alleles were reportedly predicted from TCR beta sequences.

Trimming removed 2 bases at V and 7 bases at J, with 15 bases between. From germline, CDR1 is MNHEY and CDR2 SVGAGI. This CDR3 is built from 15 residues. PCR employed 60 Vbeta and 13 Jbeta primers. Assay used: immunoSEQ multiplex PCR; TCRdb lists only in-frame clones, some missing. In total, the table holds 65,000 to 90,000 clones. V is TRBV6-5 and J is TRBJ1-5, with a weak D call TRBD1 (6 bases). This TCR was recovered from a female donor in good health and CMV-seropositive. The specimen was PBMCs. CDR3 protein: CASSYGGGGRQPQHF. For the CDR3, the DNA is TGTGCCAGCAGTTACGGGGGGGGCGGGAGACAGCCCCAGCATTTT.